The following is a T cell receptor beta chain sequence with its context. The sample belongs to a study of CD8 T cells in Susac syndrome. As for the study in general: Each patient with Susac syndrome, at the time of blood draw, was therapy-naive, on corticosteroids, or on intravenous immunoglobulin alone.

The germline V gene has CDR1 LNHDA and CDR2 SQIVND (reference sequence). Deletions cut 4 bases from V and 4 bases from J, with 8 bases between. The CDR3 covers 13 residues. The RNA, roughly 0.45 to 1 ug, was put through reverse transcription using random hexamers. It was immunoSEQ multiplex PCR that amplified TCR beta CDR3 across 54 Vbeta and 13 Jbeta. TCRdb re-called the immunoSEQ multiplex PCR reads with MiXCR, one entry per CDR3 protein. The table has around 130,000 distinct CDR3 sequences, just under 95% seen once. The sequencing sample was made of CD8+ T cells from PBMCs. This chain links TRBV19 with TRBJ2-1, with D possibly TRBD1 on 6 matching bases. The sequence was collected from a human donor with Susac syndrome. CDR3 protein: CASSRGQYNEQFF. DNA of the CDR3: TGTGCCAGTAGTAGAGGACAGTACAATGAGCAGTTCTTC. Full variable domain (rest looked up from reference TRBV19 and TRBJ2-1): DGGITQSPKYLFRKEGQNVTLSCEQNLNHDAMYWYRQDPGQGLRLIYYSQIVNDFQKGDIAEGYSVSREKKESFPLTVTSAQKNPTAFYLCASSRGQYNEQFFGPGTRLTVL.